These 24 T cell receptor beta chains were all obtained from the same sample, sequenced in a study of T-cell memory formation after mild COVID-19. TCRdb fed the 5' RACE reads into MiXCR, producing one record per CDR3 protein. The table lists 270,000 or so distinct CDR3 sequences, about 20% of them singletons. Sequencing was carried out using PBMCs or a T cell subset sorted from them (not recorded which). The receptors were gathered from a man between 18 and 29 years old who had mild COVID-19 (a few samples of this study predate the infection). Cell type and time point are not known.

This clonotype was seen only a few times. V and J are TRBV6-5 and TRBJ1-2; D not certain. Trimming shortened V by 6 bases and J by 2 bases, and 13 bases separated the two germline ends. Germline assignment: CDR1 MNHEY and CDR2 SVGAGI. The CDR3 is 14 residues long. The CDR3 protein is CASRSAAGNYGYTF. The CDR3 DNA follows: TGTGCCAGCAGGAGCGCAGCGGGGAACTATGGCTACACCTTC.

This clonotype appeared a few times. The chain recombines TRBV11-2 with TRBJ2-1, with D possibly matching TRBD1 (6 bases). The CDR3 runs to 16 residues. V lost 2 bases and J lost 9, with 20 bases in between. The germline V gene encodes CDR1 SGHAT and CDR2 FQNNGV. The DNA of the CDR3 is TGTGCCAGCAGCTTATTTACCGGTTCAGGGGTTGGTGAGCAGTTCTTC. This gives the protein CASSLFTGSGVGEQFF.

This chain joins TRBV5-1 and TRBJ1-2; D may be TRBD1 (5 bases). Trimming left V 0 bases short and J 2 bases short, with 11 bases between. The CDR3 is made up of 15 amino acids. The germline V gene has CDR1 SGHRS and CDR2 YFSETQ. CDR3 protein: CASSLVDSENYGYTF. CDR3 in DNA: TGCGCCAGCAGCTTGGTTGACAGCGAGAACTATGGCTACACCTTC.

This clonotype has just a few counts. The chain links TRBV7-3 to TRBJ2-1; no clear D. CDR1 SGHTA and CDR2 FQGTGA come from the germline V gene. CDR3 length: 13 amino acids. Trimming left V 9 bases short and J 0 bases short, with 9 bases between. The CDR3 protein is CASGRGSYNEQFF. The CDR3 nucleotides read TGTGCCAGTGGTAGAGGCTCCTACAATGAGCAGTTCTTC.

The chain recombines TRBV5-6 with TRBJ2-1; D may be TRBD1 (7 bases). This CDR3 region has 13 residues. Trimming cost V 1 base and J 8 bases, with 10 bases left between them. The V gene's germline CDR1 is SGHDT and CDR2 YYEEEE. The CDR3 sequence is CASSLQGGDEQFF. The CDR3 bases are TGTGCCAGCAGCTTGCAGGGGGGCGATGAGCAGTTCTTC.

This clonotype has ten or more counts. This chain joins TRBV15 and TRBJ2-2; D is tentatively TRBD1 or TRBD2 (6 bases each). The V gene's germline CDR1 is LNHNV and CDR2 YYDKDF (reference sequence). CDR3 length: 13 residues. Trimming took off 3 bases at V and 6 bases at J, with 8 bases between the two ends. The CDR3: CATSSGGSGELFF. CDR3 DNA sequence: TGTGCCACCAGCAGCGGGGGCTCCGGGGAGCTGTTTTTT.

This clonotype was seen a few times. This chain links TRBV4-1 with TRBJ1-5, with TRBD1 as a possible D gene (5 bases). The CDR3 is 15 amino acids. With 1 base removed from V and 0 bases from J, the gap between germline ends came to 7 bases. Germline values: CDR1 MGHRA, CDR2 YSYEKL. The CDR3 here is CASSQAGSSNQPQHF. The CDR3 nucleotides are TGCGCCAGCAGCCAAGCAGGGTCTAGCAATCAGCCCCAGCATTTT.

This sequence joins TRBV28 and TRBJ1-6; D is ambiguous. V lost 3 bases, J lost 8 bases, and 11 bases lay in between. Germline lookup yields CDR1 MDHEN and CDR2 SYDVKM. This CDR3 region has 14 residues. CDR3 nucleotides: TGTGCCAGCAGTTTTCGTCCAAACTATTCACCCCTCCACTTT. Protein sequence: CASSFRPNYSPLHF.

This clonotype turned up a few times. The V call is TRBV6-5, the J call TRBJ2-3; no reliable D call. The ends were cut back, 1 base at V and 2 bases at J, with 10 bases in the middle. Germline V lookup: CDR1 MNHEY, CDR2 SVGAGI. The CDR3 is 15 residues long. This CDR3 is CASSYLPGDTDTQYF. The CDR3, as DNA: TGTGCCAGCAGTTACTTACCTGGGGACACAGATACGCAGTATTTT.

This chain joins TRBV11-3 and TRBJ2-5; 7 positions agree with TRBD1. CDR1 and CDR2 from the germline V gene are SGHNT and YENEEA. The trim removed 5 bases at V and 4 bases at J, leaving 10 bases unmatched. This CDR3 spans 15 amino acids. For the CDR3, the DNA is TGTGCCAGCAGCACCCGGGACAGTAAGAGAGAGACCCAGTACTTC. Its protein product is CASSTRDSKRETQYF.

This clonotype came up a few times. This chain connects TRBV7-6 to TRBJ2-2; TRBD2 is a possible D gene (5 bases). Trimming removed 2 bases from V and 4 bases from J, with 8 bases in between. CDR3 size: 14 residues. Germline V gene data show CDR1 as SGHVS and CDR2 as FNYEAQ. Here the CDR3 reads CASSLMGSTGELFF. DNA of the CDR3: TGTGCCAGCAGCTTAATGGGGAGCACCGGGGAGCTGTTTTTT.

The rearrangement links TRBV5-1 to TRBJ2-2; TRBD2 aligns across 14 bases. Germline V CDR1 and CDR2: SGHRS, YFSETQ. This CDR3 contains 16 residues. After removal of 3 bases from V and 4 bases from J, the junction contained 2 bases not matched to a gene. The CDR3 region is CASSSGLAGVTGELFF. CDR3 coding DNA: TGCGCCAGCAGCTCGGGACTAGCGGGAGTCACCGGGGAGCTGTTTTTT.

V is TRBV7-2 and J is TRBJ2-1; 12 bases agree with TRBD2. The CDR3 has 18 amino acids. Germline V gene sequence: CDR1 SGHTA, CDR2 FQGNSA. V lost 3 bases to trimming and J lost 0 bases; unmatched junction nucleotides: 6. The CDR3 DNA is TGTGCCAGCAGCTTCCCCAGGACTAGCGGGGTCTCCTACAATGAGCAGTTCTTC. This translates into CASSFPRTSGVSYNEQFF.

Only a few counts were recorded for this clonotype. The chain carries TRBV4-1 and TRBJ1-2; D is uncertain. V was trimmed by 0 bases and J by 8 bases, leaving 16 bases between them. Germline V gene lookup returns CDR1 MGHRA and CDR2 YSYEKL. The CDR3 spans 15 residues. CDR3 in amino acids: CASSQDQEGWKGYTF. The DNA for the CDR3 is TGCGCCAGCAGCCAAGATCAAGAGGGCTGGAAAGGCTACACCTTC.

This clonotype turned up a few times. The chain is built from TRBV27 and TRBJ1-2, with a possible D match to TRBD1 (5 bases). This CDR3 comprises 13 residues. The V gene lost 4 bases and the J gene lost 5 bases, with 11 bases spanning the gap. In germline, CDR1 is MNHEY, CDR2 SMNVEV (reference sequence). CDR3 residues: CASSWGEMYGYTF. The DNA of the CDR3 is TGTGCCAGCAGTTGGGGGGAAATGTATGGCTACACCTTC.

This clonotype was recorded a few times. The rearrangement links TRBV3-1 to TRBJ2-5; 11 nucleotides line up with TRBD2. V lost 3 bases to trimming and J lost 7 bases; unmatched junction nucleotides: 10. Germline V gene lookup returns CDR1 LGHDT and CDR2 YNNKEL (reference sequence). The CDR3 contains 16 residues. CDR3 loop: CASSQLAGGRHRTQYF. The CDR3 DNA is TGTGCCAGCAGCCAGTTAGCGGGGGGGCGTCATCGGACCCAGTACTTC.

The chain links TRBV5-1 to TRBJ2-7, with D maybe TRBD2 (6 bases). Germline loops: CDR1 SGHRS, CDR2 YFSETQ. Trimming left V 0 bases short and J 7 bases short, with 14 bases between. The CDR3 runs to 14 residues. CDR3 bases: TGCGCCAGCAGCTTGGGACTTATGGGACTGGAGCAGTACTTC. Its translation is CASSLGLMGLEQYF.

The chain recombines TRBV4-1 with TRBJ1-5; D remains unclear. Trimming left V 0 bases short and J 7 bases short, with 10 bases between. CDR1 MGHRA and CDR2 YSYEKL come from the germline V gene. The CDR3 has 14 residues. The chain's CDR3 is CASSQDQAGQPQHF. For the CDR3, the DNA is TGCGCCAGCAGCCAAGATCAAGCTGGCCAGCCCCAGCATTTT.

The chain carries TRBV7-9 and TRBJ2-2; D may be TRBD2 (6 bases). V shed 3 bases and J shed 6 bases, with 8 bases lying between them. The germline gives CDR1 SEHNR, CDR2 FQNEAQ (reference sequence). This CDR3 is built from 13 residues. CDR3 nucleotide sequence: TGTGCCAGCAGCTTCTGGGAGGCCGGGGAGCTGTTTTTT. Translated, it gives CASSFWEAGELFF.

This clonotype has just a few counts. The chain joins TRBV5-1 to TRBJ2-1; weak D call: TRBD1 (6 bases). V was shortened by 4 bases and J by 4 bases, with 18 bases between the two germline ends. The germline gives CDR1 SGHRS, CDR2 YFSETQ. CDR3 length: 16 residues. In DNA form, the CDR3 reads TGCGCCAGCAGCAGTATGTGGGGGCAGGGATACAATGAGCAGTTCTTC. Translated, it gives CASSSMWGQGYNEQFF.

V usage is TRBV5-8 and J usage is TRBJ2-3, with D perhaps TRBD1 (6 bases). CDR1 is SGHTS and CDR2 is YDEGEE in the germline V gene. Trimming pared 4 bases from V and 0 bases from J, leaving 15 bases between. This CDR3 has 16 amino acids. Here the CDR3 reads CASSPGTSASTDTQYF. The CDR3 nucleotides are TGTGCCAGCAGCCCCGGGACATCCGCTAGCACAGATACGCAGTATTTT.

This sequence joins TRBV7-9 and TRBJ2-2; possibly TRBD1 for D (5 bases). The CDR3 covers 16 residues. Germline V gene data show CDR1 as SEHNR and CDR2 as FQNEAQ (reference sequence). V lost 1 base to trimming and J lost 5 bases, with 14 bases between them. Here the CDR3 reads CASSLEGVTFTGELFF. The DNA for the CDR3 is TGTGCCAGCAGCTTAGAAGGGGTTACGTTTACCGGGGAGCTGTTTTTT.

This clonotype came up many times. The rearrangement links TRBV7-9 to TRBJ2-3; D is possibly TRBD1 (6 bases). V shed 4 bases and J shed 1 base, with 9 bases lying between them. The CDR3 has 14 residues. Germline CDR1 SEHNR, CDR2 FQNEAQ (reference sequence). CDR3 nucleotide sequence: TGTGCCAGCAGCTCCAGACAGGGCACAGATACGCAGTATTTT. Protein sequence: CASSSRQGTDTQYF.

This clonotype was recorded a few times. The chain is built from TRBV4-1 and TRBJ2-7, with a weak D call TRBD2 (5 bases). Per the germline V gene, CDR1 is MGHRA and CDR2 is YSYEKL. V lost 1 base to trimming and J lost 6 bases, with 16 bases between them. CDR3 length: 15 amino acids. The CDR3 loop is CASSQGFQRGSEQYF. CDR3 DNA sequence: TGCGCCAGCAGCCAAGGTTTTCAAAGAGGGTCCGAGCAGTACTTC.